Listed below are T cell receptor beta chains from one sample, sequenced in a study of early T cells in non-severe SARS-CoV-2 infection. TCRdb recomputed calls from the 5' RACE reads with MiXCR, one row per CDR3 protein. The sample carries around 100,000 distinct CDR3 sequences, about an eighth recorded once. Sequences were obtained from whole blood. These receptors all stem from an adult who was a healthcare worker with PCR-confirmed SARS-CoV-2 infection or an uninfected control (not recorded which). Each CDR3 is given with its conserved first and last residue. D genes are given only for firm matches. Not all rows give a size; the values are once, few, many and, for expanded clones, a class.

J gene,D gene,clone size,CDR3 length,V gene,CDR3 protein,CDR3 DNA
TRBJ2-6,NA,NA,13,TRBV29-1,CSVAASGANVLTF,TGCAGCGTTGCAGCCTCTGGGGCCAACGTCCTGACTTTC
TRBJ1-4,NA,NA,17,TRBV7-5,CISVPEAETGTAEKLFF,NA
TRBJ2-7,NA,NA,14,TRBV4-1,CASSQEPRGYEQYF,TGCGCCAGCAGCCAAGAACCCCGAGGCTACGAGCAGTACTTC
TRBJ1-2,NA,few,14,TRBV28,CASSGERGSYGYTF,TGTGCCAGCAGTGGGGAGAGGGGATCCTATGGCTACACCTTC
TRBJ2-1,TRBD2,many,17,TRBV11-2,CASSSSLEGLANNEQFF,TGTGCCAGCAGCTCGTCCCTAGAGGGACTAGCGAACAATGAGCAGTTCTTC
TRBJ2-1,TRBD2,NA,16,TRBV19,CASSIISGSSYNEQFF,TGTGCCAGTAGTATAATAAGCGGGAGCTCCTACAATGAGCAGTTCTTC
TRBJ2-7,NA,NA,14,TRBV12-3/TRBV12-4,CASRKAREVYEQYF,TGTGCCAGCAGAAAAGCCAGGGAGGTCTACGAGCAGTACTTC
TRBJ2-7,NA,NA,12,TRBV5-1,CASSSWHGAQYF,TGCGCCAGCAGCTCCTGGCATGGAGCGCAGTACTTC
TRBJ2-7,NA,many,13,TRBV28,CASSLSGRGRRNF,TGTGCCAGCAGTTTATCGGGTCGGGGGCGCAGAAACTTC
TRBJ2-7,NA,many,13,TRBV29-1,CSVEEREPYEQYF,TGCAGCGTTGAAGAGCGGGAACCGTACGAGCAGTACTTC
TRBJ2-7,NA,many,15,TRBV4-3,CASSQDQGKGYEQYF,TGCGCCAGCAGCCAAGACCAGGGGAAGGGATACGAGCAGTACTTC
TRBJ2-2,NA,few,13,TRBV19,CASSIPQGGELFF,TGTGCCAGTAGTATTCCGCAGGGCGGGGAGCTGTTTTTT
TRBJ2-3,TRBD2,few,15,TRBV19,CASNPSGISTDTQYF,TGTGCCAGTAATCCGAGCGGGATTAGCACAGATACGCAGTATTTT
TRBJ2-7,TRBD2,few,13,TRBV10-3,CAISDGGSYEQYF,TGTGCCATCAGTGATGGCGGGAGCTACGAGCAGTACTTC
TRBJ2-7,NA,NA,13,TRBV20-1,CSAREEAPYEQYF,TGCAGTGCTAGAGAGGAGGCACCCTACGAGCAGTACTTC
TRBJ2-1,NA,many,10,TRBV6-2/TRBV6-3,CASRGNEQFF,TGTGCCAGCAGGGGTAATGAGCAGTTCTTC
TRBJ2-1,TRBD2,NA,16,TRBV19,CASSPRLAGGRNEQFF,TGTGCCAGTAGTCCCAGGCTAGCGGGAGGGCGGAATGAGCAGTTCTTC
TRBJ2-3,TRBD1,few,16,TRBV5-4,CASSLGVRQGTDTQYF,TGTGCCAGCAGCTTGGGTGTGCGACAGGGGACCGATACGCAGTATTTT
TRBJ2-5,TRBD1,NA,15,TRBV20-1,CSAREPTDREETQYF,TGCAGTGCTAGGGAACCGACGGACAGGGAAGAGACCCAGTACTTC
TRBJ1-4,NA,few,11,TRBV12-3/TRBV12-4,CASRLREKLFF,TGTGCCAGCAGACTTAGAGAAAAACTGTTTTTT
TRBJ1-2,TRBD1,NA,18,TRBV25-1,CASSEFGGGQGRNYGYTF,TGTGCCAGCAGTGAATTCGGAGGGGGACAGGGAAGGAACTATGGCTACACCTTC
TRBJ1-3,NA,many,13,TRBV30,CAWDYMAGNTIYF,TGTGCCTGGGATTACATGGCTGGAAACACCATATATTTT
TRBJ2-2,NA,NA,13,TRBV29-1,CSVYGRGTGELFF,TGCAGCGTTTACGGGAGAGGAACCGGGGAGCTGTTTTTT
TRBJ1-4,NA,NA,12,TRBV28,CASRSTNEKLFF,TGTGCCAGCAGGAGCACTAATGAAAAACTGTTTTTT
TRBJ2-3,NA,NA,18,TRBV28,CASIPRPTVSRVADTQYF,TGTGCCAGCATCCCTCGGCCGACGGTCTCCAGGGTGGCAGATACGCAGTATTTT
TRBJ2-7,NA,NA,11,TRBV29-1,CSVVQAYEQYF,TGCAGCGTCGTACAGGCCTACGAGCAGTACTTC
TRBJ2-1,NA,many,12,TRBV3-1,CASSHSFLEQFF,TGTGCCAGCAGCCATAGCTTTCTTGAGCAGTTCTTC
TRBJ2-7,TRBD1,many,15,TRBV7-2,CASNLKSGQGSEQYF,TGTGCCAGCAATCTAAAATCGGGACAGGGAAGCGAGCAGTACTTC
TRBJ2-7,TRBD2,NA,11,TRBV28,CAAGGEYEQYF,TGTGCCGCGGGGGGGGAGTACGAGCAGTACTTC
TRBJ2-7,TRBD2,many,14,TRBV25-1,CASSVAGELYEQYF,TGTGCCAGCAGCGTAGCGGGAGAGCTCTACGAGCAGTACTTC
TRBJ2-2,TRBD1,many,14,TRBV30,CAWKGTGHTGELFF,TGTGCCTGGAAAGGGACAGGTCACACCGGGGAGCTGTTTTTT
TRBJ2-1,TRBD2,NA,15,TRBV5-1,CASSFGGRGNNEQFF,TGCGCCAGCAGCTTCGGCGGGAGGGGAAACAATGAGCAGTTCTTC
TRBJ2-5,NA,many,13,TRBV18,CASSPPSGETQYF,TGTGCCAGCTCACCACCGTCGGGAGAGACCCAGTACTTC
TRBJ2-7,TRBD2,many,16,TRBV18,CASSPRTGGPTSEQYF,TGTGCCAGCTCACCACGGACGGGAGGGCCGACTAGTGAGCAGTACTTC
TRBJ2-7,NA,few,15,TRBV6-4,CASVCHLRRYYEQYF,TGTGCCAGCGTATGTCATTTGCGGCGGTACTACGAGCAGTACTTC
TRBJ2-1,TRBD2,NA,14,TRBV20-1,CSARGLADSNEQFF,TGCAGTGCTAGGGGACTAGCGGACTCCAATGAGCAGTTCTTC
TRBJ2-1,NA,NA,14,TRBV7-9,CASSSDIKNNEQFF,TGTGCCAGCAGCAGTGATATAAAAAACAATGAGCAGTTCTTC
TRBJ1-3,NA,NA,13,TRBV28,CASSLAVKGTIYF,TGTGCCAGCAGTTTGGCAGTCAAAGGGACCATATATTTT
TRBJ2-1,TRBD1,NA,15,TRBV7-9,CASSPRLGTGTEQFF,TGTGCCAGCAGCCCCAGACTTGGGACAGGGACTGAGCAGTTCTTC
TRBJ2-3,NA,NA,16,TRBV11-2,CASSLNPLSSTDTQYF,TGTGCCAGCAGCTTAAACCCACTAAGTAGCACAGATACGCAGTATTTT